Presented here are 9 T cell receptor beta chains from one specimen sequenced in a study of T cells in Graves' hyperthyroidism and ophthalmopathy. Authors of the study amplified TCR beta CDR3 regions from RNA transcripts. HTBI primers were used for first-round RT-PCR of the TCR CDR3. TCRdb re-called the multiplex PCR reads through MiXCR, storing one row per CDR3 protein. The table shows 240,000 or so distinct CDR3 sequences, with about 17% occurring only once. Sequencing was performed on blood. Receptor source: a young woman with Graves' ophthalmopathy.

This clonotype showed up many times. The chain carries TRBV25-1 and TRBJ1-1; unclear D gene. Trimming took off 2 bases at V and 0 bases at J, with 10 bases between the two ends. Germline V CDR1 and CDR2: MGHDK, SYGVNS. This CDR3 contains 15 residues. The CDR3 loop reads CASSEQRNLNTEAFF. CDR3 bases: TGTGCCAGCAGTGAACAACGGAACCTGAACACTGAAGCTTTCTTT.

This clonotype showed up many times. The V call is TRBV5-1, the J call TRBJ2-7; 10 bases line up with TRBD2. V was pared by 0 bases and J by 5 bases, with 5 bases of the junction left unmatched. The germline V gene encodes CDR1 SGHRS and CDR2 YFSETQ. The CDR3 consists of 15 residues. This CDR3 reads CASSLEAGGLDEQYF. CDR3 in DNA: TGCGCCAGCAGCTTGGAAGCGGGAGGGTTGGACGAGCAGTACTTC.

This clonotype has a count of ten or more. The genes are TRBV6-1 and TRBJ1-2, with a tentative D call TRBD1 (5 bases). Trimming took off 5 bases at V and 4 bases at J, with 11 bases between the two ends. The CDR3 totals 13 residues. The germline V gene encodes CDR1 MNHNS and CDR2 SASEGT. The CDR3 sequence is CASSYGGAYGYTF. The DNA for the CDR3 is TGTGCCAGCAGTTACGGGGGAGCCTATGGCTACACCTTC.

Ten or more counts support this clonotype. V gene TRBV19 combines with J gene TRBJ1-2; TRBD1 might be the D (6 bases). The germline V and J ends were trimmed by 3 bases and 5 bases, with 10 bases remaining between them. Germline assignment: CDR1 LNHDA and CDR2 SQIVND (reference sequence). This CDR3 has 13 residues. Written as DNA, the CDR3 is TGTGCCAGTAGTATGTACAGGGATTATGGCTACACCTTC. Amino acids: CASSMYRDYGYTF.

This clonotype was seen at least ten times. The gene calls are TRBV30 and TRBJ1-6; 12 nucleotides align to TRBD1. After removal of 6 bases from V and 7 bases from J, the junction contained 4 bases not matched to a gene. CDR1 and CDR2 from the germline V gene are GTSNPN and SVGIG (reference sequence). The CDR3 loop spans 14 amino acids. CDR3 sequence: CACQGQGANSPLHF. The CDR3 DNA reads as TGTGCCTGCCAGGGACAGGGGGCGAATTCACCCCTCCACTTT.

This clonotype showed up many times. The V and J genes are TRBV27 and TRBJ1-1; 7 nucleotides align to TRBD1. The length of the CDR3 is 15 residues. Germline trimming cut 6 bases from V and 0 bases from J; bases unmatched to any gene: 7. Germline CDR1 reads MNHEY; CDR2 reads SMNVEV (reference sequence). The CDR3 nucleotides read TGTGCCAGCAGAGGGACAGACGTGATGAACACTGAAGCTTTCTTT. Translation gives CASRGTDVMNTEAFF.

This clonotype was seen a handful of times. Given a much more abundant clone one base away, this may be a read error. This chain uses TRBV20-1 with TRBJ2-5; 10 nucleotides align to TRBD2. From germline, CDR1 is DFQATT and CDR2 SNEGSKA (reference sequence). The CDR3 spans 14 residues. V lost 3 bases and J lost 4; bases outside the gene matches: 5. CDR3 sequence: CSARAGTSVETQYF. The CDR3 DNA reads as TGCAGTGCTAGGGCGGGGACTAGCGTAGAGACCCAGTACTTC.

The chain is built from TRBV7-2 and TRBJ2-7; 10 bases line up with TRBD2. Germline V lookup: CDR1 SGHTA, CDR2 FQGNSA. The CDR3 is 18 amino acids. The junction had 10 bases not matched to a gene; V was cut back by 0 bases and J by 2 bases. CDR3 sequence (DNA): TGTGCCAGCAGCTTAGCATTTAGCGGGAGGCCTATAACCTACGAGCAGTACTTC. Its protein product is CASSLAFSGRPITYEQYF.

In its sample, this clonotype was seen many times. In DNA, the CDR3 is TGTGCCAGCAGCTTAACACCGGGACAGGGGATGTCGCAGTTCTTC. It yields the protein CASSLTPGQGMSQFF. The chain couples TRBV7-2 to TRBJ2-1; 10 bases are a match to TRBD1. The trim removed 2 bases at V and 12 bases at J, leaving 10 bases unmatched. This CDR3 contains 15 residues. Looked up from germline, CDR1 is SGHTA and CDR2 is FQGNSA.